This T cell receptor (beta chain) was profiled in a study of T-cell reconstitution after alpha-beta-depleted transplantation in children. This clonotype has more than one count but fewer than ten. V lost 3 bases and J lost 3, with 15 bases in between. The CDR3 is made up of 15 amino acids. The germline CDR1 and CDR2 sequences are SNHLY and FYNNEI. During its preparation, the TCRbeta library received unique molecular identifiers. In TCRdb, the PCR reads were re-called with MiXCR into one record per CDR3 protein. The repertoire holds about 610,000 distinct CDR3 sequences, with over 9.5% as singletons. The rearrangement joins TRBV2 to TRBJ2-7; D tentatively reads TRBD1 or TRBD2 (5 bases each). The origin of this receptor is a human donor who donated a stem cell graft to a child with acute myeloid leukemia. The source material was PBMCs from the stem cell graft donor, sampled from the stem cell graft. The CDR3 loop reads CASSDGTAGVYEQYF. The CDR3 DNA follows: TGTGCCAGCAGTGACGGGACCGCCGGTGTCTACGAGCAGTACTTC. Looking up the rest from reference TRBV2 and TRBJ2-7 gives the full variable domain: EPEVTQTPSHQVTQMGQEVILRCVPISNHLYFYWYRQILGQKVEFLVSFYNNEISEKSEIFDDQFSVERPDGSNFTLKIRSTKLEDSAMYFCASSDGTAGVYEQYFGPGTRLTVT.